This section outlines one TCR beta chain sequence together with its context. Its specificity is unknown. The sample comes from a study of Graves' ophthalmopathy and Graves' hyperthyroidism. Study-level background: Peripheral blood sampling occurred at initial diagnosis, before any treatment.

Ineligible for inclusion were patients with other autoimmune diseases, uncontrolled infections, pregnancy or lactation. Diagnosis used clinical symptoms, serum thyroxine, TRAb, thyroid ultrasound and orbital computed tomography. Whole-study results and caveats: Most thyroid-expanded clonotypes exceeding 0.001 frequency were also found in blood.

RNA served as the template for amplifying TCR beta CDR3 regions. An initial RT-PCR round employing HTBI primers preceded a second-round multiplex PCR. One entry per CDR3 protein results from TCRdb running MiXCR on the multiplex PCR reads. The profile shows roughly 500,000 distinct CDR3 sequences, approximately 15% of them singletons. The CDR3 loop spans 15 amino acids. The junction had 5 bases not matched to a gene; V was cut back by 0 bases and J by 7 bases. Germline CDR1 reads MNHEY; CDR2 reads SVGAGI. This TCR was recovered from a woman under 40 with Graves' ophthalmopathy. The V gene is TRBV6-5, the J gene TRBJ2-7, with 11 bases aligning to TRBD2. Specimen: blood. In DNA form, the CDR3 reads TGTGCCAGCAGTTACTCTAGCGGGAGGGCCCAGGAGCAGTACTTC. This encodes CASSYSSGRAQEQYF.